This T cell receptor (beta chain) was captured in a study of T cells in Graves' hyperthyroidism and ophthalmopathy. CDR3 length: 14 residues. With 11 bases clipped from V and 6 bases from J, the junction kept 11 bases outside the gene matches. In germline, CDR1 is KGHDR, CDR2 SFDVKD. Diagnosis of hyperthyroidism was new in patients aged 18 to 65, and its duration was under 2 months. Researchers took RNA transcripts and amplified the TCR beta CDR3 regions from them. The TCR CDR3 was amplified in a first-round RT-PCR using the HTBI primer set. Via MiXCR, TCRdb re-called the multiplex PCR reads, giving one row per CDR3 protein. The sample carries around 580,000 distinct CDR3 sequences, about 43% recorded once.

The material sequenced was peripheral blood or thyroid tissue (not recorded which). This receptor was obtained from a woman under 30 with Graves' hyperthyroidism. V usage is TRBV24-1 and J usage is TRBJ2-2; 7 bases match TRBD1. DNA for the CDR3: TGTGCCAGCACCTTTGACAGGGAATCCGGGGAGCTGTTTTTT. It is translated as CASTFDRESGELFF.